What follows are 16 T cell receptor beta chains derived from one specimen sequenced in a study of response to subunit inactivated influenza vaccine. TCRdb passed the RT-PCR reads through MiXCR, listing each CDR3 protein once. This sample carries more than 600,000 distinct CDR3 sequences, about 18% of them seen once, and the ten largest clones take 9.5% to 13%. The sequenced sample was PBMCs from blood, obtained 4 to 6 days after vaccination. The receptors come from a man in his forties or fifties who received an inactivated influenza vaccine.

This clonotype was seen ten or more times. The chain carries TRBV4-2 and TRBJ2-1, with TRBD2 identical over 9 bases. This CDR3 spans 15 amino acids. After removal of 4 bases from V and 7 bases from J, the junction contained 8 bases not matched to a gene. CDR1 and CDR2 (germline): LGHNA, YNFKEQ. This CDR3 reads CASSPIAGGLNEQFF. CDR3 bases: TGTGCCAGCAGCCCCATCGCGGGGGGGCTGAATGAGCAGTTCTTC.

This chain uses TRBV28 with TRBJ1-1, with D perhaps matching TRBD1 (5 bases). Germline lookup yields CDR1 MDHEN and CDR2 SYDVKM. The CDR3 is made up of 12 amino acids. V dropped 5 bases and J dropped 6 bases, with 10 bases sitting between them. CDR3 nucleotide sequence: TGTGCCAGCAGTCCTCCGGGGCCTGAAGCTTTCTTT. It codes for CASSPPGPEAFF.

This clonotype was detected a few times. DNA for the CDR3: TGTGCCAGCAGCTTAGAACGGGGGGGCCTCAATGAGCAGTTCTTC. As protein: CASSLERGGLNEQFF. This chain links TRBV7-2 with TRBJ2-1; TRBD2 matches 8 bases. The CDR3 covers 15 residues. V was pared by 1 base and J by 6 bases, with 5 bases of the junction left unmatched. Germline lookup yields CDR1 SGHTA and CDR2 FQGNSA.

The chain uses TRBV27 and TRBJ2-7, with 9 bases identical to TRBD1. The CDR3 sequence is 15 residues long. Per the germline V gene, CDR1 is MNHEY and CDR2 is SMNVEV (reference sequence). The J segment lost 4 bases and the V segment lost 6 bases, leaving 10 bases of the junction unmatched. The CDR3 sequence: CASSLQGAIGYEQYF. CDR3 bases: TGTGCCAGCAGCTTACAGGGGGCGATAGGGTACGAGCAGTACTTC.

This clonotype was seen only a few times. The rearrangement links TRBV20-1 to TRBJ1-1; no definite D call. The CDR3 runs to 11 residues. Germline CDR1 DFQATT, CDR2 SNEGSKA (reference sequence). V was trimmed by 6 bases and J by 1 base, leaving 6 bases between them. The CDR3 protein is CSAKENTEAFF. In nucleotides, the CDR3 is TGCAGTGCAAAAGAGAACACTGAAGCTTTCTTT.

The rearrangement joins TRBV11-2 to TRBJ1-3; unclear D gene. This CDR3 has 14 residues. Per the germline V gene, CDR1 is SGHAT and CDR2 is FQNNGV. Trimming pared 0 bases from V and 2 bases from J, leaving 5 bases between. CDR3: CASSLERTGNTIYF. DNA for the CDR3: TGTGCCAGCAGCTTAGAGAGGACTGGAAACACCATATATTTT.

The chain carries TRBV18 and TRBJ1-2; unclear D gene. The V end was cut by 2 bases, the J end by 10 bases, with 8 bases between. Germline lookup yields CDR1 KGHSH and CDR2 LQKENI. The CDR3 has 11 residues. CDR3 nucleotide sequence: TGTGCCAGCTCACCAGGATCTGACTACACCTTC. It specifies CASSPGSDYTF.

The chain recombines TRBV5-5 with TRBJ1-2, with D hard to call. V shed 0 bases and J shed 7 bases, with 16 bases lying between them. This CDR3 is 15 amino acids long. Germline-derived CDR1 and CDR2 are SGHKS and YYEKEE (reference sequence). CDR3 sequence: CASSLAGSTGSGYTF. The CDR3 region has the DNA TGTGCCAGCAGCTTGGCCGGTTCGACCGGTTCTGGCTACACCTTC.

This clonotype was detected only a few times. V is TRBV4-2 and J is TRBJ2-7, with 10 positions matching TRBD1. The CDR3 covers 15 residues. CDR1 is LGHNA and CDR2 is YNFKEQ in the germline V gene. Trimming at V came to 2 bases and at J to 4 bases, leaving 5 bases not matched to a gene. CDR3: CASSQTPGQGYEQYF. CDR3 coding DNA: TGTGCCAGCAGCCAAACCCCGGGACAGGGGTACGAGCAGTACTTC.

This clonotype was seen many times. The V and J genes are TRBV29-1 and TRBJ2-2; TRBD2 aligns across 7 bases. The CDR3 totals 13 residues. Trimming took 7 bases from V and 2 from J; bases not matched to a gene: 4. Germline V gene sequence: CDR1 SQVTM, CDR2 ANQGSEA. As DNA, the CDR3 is TGCAGCGCAGCGGGGACTAACACCGGGGAGCTGTTTTTT. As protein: CSAAGTNTGELFF.

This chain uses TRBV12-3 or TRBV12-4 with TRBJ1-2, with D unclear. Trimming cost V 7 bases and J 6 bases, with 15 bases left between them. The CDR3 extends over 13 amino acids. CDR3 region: CASTLREGNGYTF. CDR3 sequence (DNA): TGTGCCAGCACTCTGAGGGAGGGAAATGGCTACACCTTC.

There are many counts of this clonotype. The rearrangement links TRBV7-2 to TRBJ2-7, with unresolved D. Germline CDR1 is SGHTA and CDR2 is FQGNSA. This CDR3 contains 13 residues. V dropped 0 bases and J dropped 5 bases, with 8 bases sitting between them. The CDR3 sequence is CASSLALYHEQYF. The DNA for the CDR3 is TGTGCCAGCAGCTTAGCACTATACCACGAGCAGTACTTC.

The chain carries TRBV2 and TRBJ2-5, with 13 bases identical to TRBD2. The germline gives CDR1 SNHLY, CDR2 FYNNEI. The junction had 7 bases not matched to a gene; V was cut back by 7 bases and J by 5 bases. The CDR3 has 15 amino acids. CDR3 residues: CASTSGTSGTETQYF. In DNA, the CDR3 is TGTGCCAGCACCTCCGGGACTAGCGGGACTGAGACCCAGTACTTC. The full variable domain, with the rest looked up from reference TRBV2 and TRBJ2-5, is EPEVTQTPSHQVTQMGQEVILRCVPISNHLYFYWYRQILGQKVEFLVSFYNNEISEKSEIFDDQFSVERPDGSNFTLKIRSTKLEDSAMYFCASTSGTSGTETQYFGPGTRLLVL.

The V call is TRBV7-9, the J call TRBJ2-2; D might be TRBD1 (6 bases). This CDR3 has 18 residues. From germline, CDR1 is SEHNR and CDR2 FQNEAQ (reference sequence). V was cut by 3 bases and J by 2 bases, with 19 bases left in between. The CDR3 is CASSLSLRSGHNTGELFF. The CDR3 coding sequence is TGTGCCAGCAGCTTGAGTTTGAGGTCGGGACATAACACCGGGGAGCTGTTTTTT.

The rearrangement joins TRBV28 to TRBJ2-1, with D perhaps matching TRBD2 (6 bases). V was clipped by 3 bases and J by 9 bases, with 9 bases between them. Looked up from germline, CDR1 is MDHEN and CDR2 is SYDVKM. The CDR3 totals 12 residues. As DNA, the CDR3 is TGTGCCAGCAGTTTGGAGGGTGGTGAGCAGTTCTTC. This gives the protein CASSLEGGEQFF.

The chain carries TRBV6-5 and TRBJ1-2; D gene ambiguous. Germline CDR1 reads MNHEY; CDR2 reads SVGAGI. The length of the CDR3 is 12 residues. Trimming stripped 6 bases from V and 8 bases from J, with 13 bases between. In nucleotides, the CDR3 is TGTGCCAGCAGGGGCGGGTGGGTCGGCTACACCTTC. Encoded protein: CASRGGWVGYTF.